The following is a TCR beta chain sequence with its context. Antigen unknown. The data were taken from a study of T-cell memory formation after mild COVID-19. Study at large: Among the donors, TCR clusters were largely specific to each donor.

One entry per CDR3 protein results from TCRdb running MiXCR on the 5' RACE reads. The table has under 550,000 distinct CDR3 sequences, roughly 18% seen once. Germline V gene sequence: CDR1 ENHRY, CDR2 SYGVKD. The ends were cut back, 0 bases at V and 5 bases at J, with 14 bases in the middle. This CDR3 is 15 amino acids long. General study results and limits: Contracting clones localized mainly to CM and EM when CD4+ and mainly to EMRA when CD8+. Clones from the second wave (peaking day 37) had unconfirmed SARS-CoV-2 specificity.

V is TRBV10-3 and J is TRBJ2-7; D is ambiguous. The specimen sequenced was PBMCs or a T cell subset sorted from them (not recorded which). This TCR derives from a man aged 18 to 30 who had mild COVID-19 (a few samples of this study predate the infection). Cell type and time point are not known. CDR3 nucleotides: TGTGCCATCAGTGAGTCCCAAACCTTTCCCAACGAGCAGTACTTC. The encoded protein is CAISESQTFPNEQYF.